These 28 T cell receptor beta chains came from one sample sequenced in a study of T cells in Graves' hyperthyroidism and ophthalmopathy. Researchers took RNA transcripts and amplified the TCR beta CDR3 regions from them. TCR CDR3 underwent first-round RT-PCR with the HTBI primer set. MiXCR, applied by TCRdb to the multiplex PCR reads, yields one record per CDR3 protein. The sample includes about 380,000 distinct CDR3 sequences, approximately 15% seen only once; the top ten take more than 9.5%. The sequencing sample was made of blood. These receptors all stem from a woman in her sixties with Graves' hyperthyroidism.

The J gene is TRBJ1-2, the V gene TRBV5-1; 11 positions agree with TRBD1. The CDR3 runs to 14 residues. Germline V gene sequence: CDR1 SGHRS, CDR2 YFSETQ. V was pared by 4 bases and J by 8 bases, with 7 bases of the junction left unmatched. The CDR3 region is CASSHGQGAEGYTF. CDR3 nucleotides: TGCGCCAGCAGCCACGGACAGGGGGCTGAGGGCTACACCTTC.

This clonotype was found many times. A much larger clone sits a single nucleotide away, making a read error possible. This chain links TRBV5-5 with TRBJ2-3, with D maybe TRBD1 (5 bases). Looked up from germline, CDR1 is SGHKS and CDR2 is YYEKEE (reference sequence). This CDR3 is 13 amino acids long. This CDR3 reads CTSSFRDTDTQYF. The DNA for the CDR3 is TGTACCAGCAGCTTCAGGGATACAGATACGCAGTATTTT.

This clonotype has at least ten counts. This chain connects TRBV5-1 to TRBJ1-2, with TRBD1 identical over 10 bases. The ends lost 5 bases at V and 3 bases at J; junction bases unmatched: 13. Per the germline V gene, CDR1 is SGHRS and CDR2 is YFSETQ. This CDR3 is 17 amino acids long. Here the CDR3 reads CASRRDRGSERDYGYTF. DNA of the CDR3: TGCGCCAGCAGACGGGACAGGGGAAGCGAGAGGGACTATGGCTACACCTTC.

The chain combines TRBV28 with TRBJ2-7, with D possibly being TRBD1 (5 bases). There are 12 residues in the CDR3. From germline, CDR1 is MDHEN and CDR2 SYDVKM. V lost 8 bases, J lost 3 bases, and 11 bases lay in between. CDR3 DNA sequence: TGTGCCAGCTTAGACAGAGACTACGAGCAGTACTTC. Protein sequence: CASLDRDYEQYF.

This clonotype was recorded at least ten times. The chain recombines TRBV11-3 with TRBJ2-2; D unclear. The CDR3 has 14 residues. Germline loops: CDR1 SGHNT, CDR2 YENEEA. The V end lost 1 base, the J end lost 5 bases, and 8 bases lay between the germline ends. The CDR3 reads CASSLVWSTGELFF. CDR3 DNA sequence: TGTGCCAGCAGCTTAGTTTGGAGTACCGGGGAGCTGTTTTTT.

This clonotype appeared many times. V is TRBV18 and J is TRBJ2-7; 9 bases fit TRBD1. Unmatched junction bases numbered 9, after V lost 3 bases and J lost 3 bases. This CDR3 spans 16 amino acids. The V gene's germline CDR1 is KGHSH and CDR2 LQKENI. The CDR3 region is CASSPRGQGANYEQYF. The CDR3 DNA sequence: TGTGCCAGCTCACCGAGGGGACAGGGCGCAAACTACGAGCAGTACTTC.

The rearrangement joins TRBV24-1 to TRBJ1-5; perhaps TRBD1 as D (6 bases). The CDR3 contains 20 residues. Trimming removed 1 base from V and 1 base from J, with 22 bases in between. The germline V gene has CDR1 KGHDR and CDR2 SFDVKD. CDR3 residues: CATSDLRPKNRELSNQPQHF. CDR3 bases: TGTGCCACCAGTGATTTAAGGCCCAAGAACAGGGAGTTAAGCAATCAGCCCCAGCATTTT.

This rearrangement joins TRBV12-5 to TRBJ1-1, with TRBD1 identical over 7 bases. Trimming at V came to 6 bases and at J to 0 bases, leaving 22 bases not matched to a gene. The CDR3 loop spans 20 amino acids. Germline values: CDR1 LGHNT, CDR2 FRNRAP. The CDR3 here is CASGQQGRGIVGLVNTEAFF. CDR3 DNA: TGTGCTAGTGGCCAACAGGGCAGGGGGATCGTCGGGTTGGTGAACACTGAAGCTTTCTTT. The variable domain in full, completed from reference TRBV12-5 and TRBJ1-1, reads DARVTQTPRHKVTEMGQEVTMRCQPILGHNTVFWYRQTMMQGLELLAYFRNRAPLDDSGMPKDRFSAEMPDATLATLKIQPSEPRDSAVYFCASGQQGRGIVGLVNTEAFFGQGTRLTVV.

This clonotype was found many times. The rearrangement links TRBV5-8 to TRBJ2-3; D may match TRBD1 or TRBD2 (5 bases each). Looked up from germline, CDR1 is SGHTS and CDR2 is YDEGEE. V shed 2 bases and J shed 10 bases, with 14 bases lying between them. This CDR3 spans 13 amino acids. CDR3 amino acids: CASSLDGEGAQYF. CDR3 in DNA: TGTGCCAGCAGCTTAGACGGGGAAGGGGCGCAGTATTTT.

At least ten counts were recorded for this clonotype. The V call is TRBV9, the J call TRBJ2-6; D is unclear. V lost 7 bases and J lost 0, with 17 bases in between. CDR1 and CDR2 (germline): SGDLS, YYNGEE. This CDR3 contains 17 residues. This chain's CDR3 is CASFPRLTASGANVLTF. CDR3 DNA sequence: TGTGCCAGCTTCCCCAGGTTAACGGCCTCTGGGGCCAACGTCCTGACTTTC.

Ten or more counts support this clonotype. The V call is TRBV5-1, the J call TRBJ1-2, with TRBD1 matching 7 bases. Germline CDR1 reads SGHRS; CDR2 reads YFSETQ. The V and J ends lost 2 bases and 8 bases, in that order; junction bases with no gene match: 3. There are 12 residues in the CDR3. This chain's CDR3 is CASSLDREGYTF. As DNA, the CDR3 is TGCGCCAGCAGCTTAGACAGGGAAGGCTACACCTTC.

The V and J genes are TRBV10-3 and TRBJ1-4; 9 bases fit TRBD1. Germline CDR1 ENHRY, CDR2 SYGVKD. This CDR3 region has 13 residues. Trimming at V came to 8 bases and at J to 9 bases, leaving 7 bases not matched to a gene. The CDR3 bases are TGTGCCATCTCGGGACAGGGTAACAAAAAACTGTTTTTT. Its protein is CAISGQGNKKLFF.

There are many counts of this clonotype. The rearrangement joins TRBV10-3 to TRBJ2-7, with D possibly matching TRBD1 (5 bases). The CDR3 runs 14 residues. Germline V lookup: CDR1 ENHRY, CDR2 SYGVKD. The V end was cut by 3 bases, the J end by 3 bases, with 12 bases between. CDR3 sequence (DNA): TGTGCCATCAGTGAAGAGAGAGGACACTACGAGCAGTACTTC. Residues: CAISEERGHYEQYF.

Turning to this clonotype: It may be a read error: a sequence one base away is much more abundant. The genes are TRBV20-1 and TRBJ1-2, with 8 bases fitting TRBD1. The CDR3 runs 12 residues. Germline assignment: CDR1 DFQATT and CDR2 SNEGSKA (reference sequence). In nucleotides, the CDR3 is TGCAATGCCAGGACAGGGAGCTATGGCTACACCTTC. Translation gives CNARTGSYGYTF.

This clonotype came up many times. The chain links TRBV6-6 to TRBJ1-5; no firm D call. V shed 2 bases and J shed 2 bases, with 10 bases lying between them. This CDR3 spans 15 amino acids. Germline lookup yields CDR1 MNHNY and CDR2 SVGAGI (reference sequence). The CDR3 bases are TGTGCCAGCAGTTACCTGGGAAAGGGCAATCAGCCCCAGCATTTT. This gives the protein CASSYLGKGNQPQHF.

The chain combines TRBV5-8 with TRBJ2-5, with D unclear. The CDR3 runs to 19 residues. The ends were cut back, 5 bases at V and 2 bases at J, with 28 bases in the middle. The germline V gene has CDR1 SGHTS and CDR2 YDEGEE. CDR3 coding DNA: TGTGCCAGCAGGATGATTGGTGACCGATGGGGTAAAATACAAGAGACCCAGTACTTC. It yields the protein CASRMIGDRWGKIQETQYF.

The genes are TRBV11-2 and TRBJ2-7; 10 bases map to TRBD1. This CDR3 has 14 residues. V lost 5 bases to trimming and J lost 5 bases; unmatched junction nucleotides: 6. In germline, CDR1 is SGHAT, CDR2 FQNNGV. CDR3 nucleotide sequence: TGTGCCAGCAGCGCCGGGACAGGGGTCCACGAGCAGTACTTC. Its translation is CASSAGTGVHEQYF.

This clonotype came up many times. J is TRBJ2-5 and V is TRBV5-5; 10 positions agree with TRBD1. This CDR3 region has 16 residues. The V gene end was trimmed by 3 bases and the J gene end by 5 bases; junction bases not matched to a gene: 10. Looked up from germline, CDR1 is SGHKS and CDR2 is YYEKEE (reference sequence). Written as DNA, the CDR3 is TGTGCCAGCAGCTGGAGACAGGGGGCGTCAGGGGAGACCCAGTACTTC. This codes for CASSWRQGASGETQYF.

At least ten counts were recorded for this clonotype. This chain links TRBV12-3 or TRBV12-4 with TRBJ1-1; D call uncertain. This CDR3 is 11 amino acids long. V was clipped by 4 bases and J by 5 bases, with 5 bases between them. The CDR3 loop reads CASSYGTEAFF. In DNA, the CDR3 is TGTGCCAGCAGTTACGGAACTGAAGCTTTCTTT.

This clonotype was recorded a few times. The gene calls are TRBV4-1 and TRBJ1-2; 9 positions agree with TRBD1. The V gene end was trimmed by 0 bases and the J gene end by 3 bases; junction bases not matched to a gene: 11. This CDR3 region has 18 residues. Per germline, CDR1 MGHRA and CDR2 YSYEKL. The CDR3 region is CASSQDSPGQGLDYGYTF. The CDR3 nucleotides are TGCGCCAGCAGCCAAGACTCCCCGGGACAGGGTTTGGACTATGGCTACACCTTC.

This chain connects TRBV4-1 to TRBJ2-3; D remains ambiguous. V dropped 0 bases and J dropped 2 bases, with 15 bases sitting between them. This CDR3 has 17 residues. Germline CDR1 and CDR2: MGHRA and YSYEKL. The CDR3 loop is CASSQDLSRMDTDTQYF. The CDR3 DNA follows: TGCGCCAGCAGCCAAGATCTTTCTAGAATGGACACAGATACGCAGTATTTT.

This clonotype was detected many times. CDR3 in DNA: TGTGCCAGCAGGGGTAGTGACAGGGCAACCTACGAGCAGTACTTC. It codes for CASRGSDRATYEQYF. The chain has TRBV28 and TRBJ2-7, with 7 bases matching TRBD1. Germline CDR1 and CDR2: MDHEN and SYDVKM. V lost 6 bases to trimming and J lost 2 bases; unmatched junction nucleotides: 10. The length of the CDR3 is 15 residues.

Many counts were recorded for this clonotype. The chain links TRBV28 to TRBJ1-1; D gene uncertain. V was cut by 7 bases and J by 4 bases, with 10 bases left in between. Germline CDR1 reads MDHEN; CDR2 reads SYDVKM. There are 12 residues in the CDR3. The CDR3 DNA follows: TGTGCCAGCACCACCCAGCCCACTGAAGCTTTCTTT. This gives the protein CASTTQPTEAFF.

This clonotype was seen many times. The gene calls are TRBV7-8 and TRBJ2-5; 7 nucleotides align to TRBD2. The J segment lost 4 bases and the V segment lost 3 bases, leaving 11 bases of the junction unmatched. This CDR3 is 16 amino acids long. CDR1 SGHVS and CDR2 FQNEAQ come from the germline V gene. The CDR3 loop reads CASSFHQAAGRETQYF. CDR3 DNA: TGTGCCAGCAGCTTCCACCAAGCAGCGGGACGAGAGACCCAGTACTTC.

The rearrangement uses TRBV19 and TRBJ2-3; D not resolved. V was clipped by 6 bases and J by 3 bases, with 4 bases between them. CDR1 and CDR2 from the germline V gene are LNHDA and SQIVND (reference sequence). The CDR3 runs to 11 residues. The CDR3: CASRETDTQYF. DNA for the CDR3: TGTGCCAGTAGAGAGACAGATACGCAGTATTTT.

This clonotype was recorded many times. The chain links TRBV3-1 to TRBJ2-3; unclear D gene. Between the trimmed V and J ends, which lost 2 bases and 0 bases, there was a span of 12 bases. There are 16 residues in the CDR3. Germline V gene data show CDR1 as LGHDT and CDR2 as YNNKEL (reference sequence). This chain's CDR3 is CASSQSRFTSTDTQYF. In DNA, the CDR3 is TGTGCCAGCAGCCAAAGTCGCTTTACTAGCACAGATACGCAGTATTTT.

This clonotype was found a few times. This rearrangement joins TRBV5-1 to TRBJ1-1; D possibly corresponds to TRBD1 (5 bases). Germline V gives CDR1 SGHRS, CDR2 YFSETQ. The V and J ends lost 0 bases and 4 bases respectively, with 10 bases between them. The CDR3 contains 14 residues. The chain's CDR3 is CASSLGPGSTEAFF. For the CDR3, the DNA is TGCGCCAGCAGCTTGGGTCCAGGGAGCACTGAAGCTTTCTTT.

This clonotype was recorded at least ten times. The rearrangement joins TRBV5-5 to TRBJ2-7; possible D gene TRBD2, 5 bases. V was pared by 4 bases and J by 2 bases, with 16 bases between. CDR1 and CDR2 from the germline V gene are SGHKS and YYEKEE (reference sequence). This CDR3 is built from 15 residues. CDR3 residues: CASSAETTLAYEQYF. As DNA, the CDR3 is TGTGCCAGCAGCGCCGAGACTACCCTGGCCTACGAGCAGTACTTC.